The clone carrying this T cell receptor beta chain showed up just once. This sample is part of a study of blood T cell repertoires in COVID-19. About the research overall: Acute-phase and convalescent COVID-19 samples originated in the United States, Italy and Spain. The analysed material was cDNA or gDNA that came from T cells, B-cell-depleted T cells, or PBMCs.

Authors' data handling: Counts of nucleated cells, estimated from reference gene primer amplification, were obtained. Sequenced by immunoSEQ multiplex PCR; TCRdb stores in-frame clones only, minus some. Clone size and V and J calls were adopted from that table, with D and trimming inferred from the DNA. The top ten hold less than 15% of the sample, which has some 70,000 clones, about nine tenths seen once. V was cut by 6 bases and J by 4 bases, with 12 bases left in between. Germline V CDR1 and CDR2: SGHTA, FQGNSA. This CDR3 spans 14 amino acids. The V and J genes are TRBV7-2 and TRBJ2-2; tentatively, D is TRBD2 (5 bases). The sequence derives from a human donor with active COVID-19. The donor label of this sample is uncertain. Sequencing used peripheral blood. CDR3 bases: TGTGCCAGCAGACCTGGACGGGGCACCGGGGAGCTGTTTTTT. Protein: CASRPGRGTGELFF.